These 22 T cell receptor beta chains originate from one sample sequenced in a study of vaccination and CD4 T cells after COVID-19 (dated by TCRdb to between 2021 and 2022). These receptors are not linked to any known antigen. The library was made by PCR. The sample was run on an Illumina iSeq 100. DNA from cultured CD4+ T cells underwent TCR sequencing with the Oncomine TCR Beta short-read assay at the Johns Hopkins FTIC core. TCRdb redid the processing of the public reads, applying fastp at Q25 and MiXCR, and retained in-frame beta chains. Entries that share a CDR3 protein sequence are merged under the most common genes and DNA. This sample has about 10,000 distinct CDR3 sequences in its table, and approximately 23% of those were observed once. The ten largest make up roughly 24% of the sample. The treatment or condition label, as the study defines it: approximately 9-day PBMC culture with coronavirus spike peptide pools or control peptides (ViraFEST assay).

The specimen was CD4+ T cells from blood, cultured in vitro, collected before SARS-CoV-2 vaccination. The receptors shown here come from a human donor who received a COVID-19 vaccine.

The chain is built from TRBV5-1 and TRBJ2-5, with 8 bases aligning to TRBD2. CDR3 size: 14 residues. The trim removed 5 bases at V and 1 base at J, leaving 4 bases unmatched. The V gene's germline CDR1 is SGHRS and CDR2 YFSETQ. CDR3 sequence reads: CASSPGLGQETQYF. DNA for the CDR3: TGCGCCAGCAGTCCGGGACTAGGCCAAGAGACCCAGTACTTC.

The V call is TRBV7-9, the J call TRBJ2-1; D remains unclear. Germline V CDR1 and CDR2: SEHNR, FQNEAQ (reference sequence). V was pared by 3 bases and J by 0 bases, with 12 bases between. This CDR3 spans 16 amino acids. The CDR3 nucleotides are TGTGCCAGCAGCTTCAAGGTTGGGGTCTCCTACAATGAGCAGTTCTTC. Translated, it gives CASSFKVGVSYNEQFF.

The rearrangement uses TRBV5-1 and TRBJ2-5; 7 bases fit TRBD1. The CDR3 contains 14 residues. The V segment lost 4 bases and the J segment 1 base; nucleotides outside the gene matches: 4. Germline V gene data show CDR1 as SGHRS and CDR2 as YFSETQ. The CDR3 reads CASSPGDSQETQYF. The CDR3 DNA sequence: TGCGCCAGCAGCCCAGGGGACAGCCAAGAGACCCAGTACTTC.

Only a few counts were recorded for this clonotype. The chain couples TRBV30 to TRBJ1-2; unclear D gene. Trimming took 4 bases from V and 4 from J, leaving 10 bases between them. The CDR3 contains 12 residues. Germline V CDR1 and CDR2: GTSNPN, SVGIG (reference sequence). The CDR3 DNA reads TGTGCCTGGAACGTGGGCGTCTATGGCTACACCTTC. It is translated as CAWNVGVYGYTF.

This clonotype was seen only a few times. The rearrangement uses TRBV6-4 and TRBJ1-5; D call uncertain. The CDR3 spans 11 residues. The V end lost 7 bases, the J end lost 15 bases, and 16 bases lay between the germline ends. Germline CDR1 and CDR2: MRHNA and SNTAGT. The CDR3 protein is CASKTWVPAHF. DNA of the CDR3: TGTGCCAGCAAGACATGGGTCCCAGCGCATTTT.

The rearrangement links TRBV12-3 or TRBV12-4 to TRBJ1-2, with a possible D match to TRBD1 (6 bases). The CDR3 extends over 13 amino acids. The V end lost 5 bases, the J end lost 6 bases, and 13 bases lay between the germline ends. In nucleotides, the CDR3 is TGTGCCAGCAGTGAGCGAGGGGGGGATGGCTACACCTTC. Protein sequence: CASSERGGDGYTF.

The V and J genes are TRBV5-1 and TRBJ1-1, with D maybe TRBD1 (6 bases). Germline CDR1 SGHRS, CDR2 YFSETQ. Trimming cost V 4 bases and J 1 base, with 14 bases left between them. This CDR3 region has 15 residues. In DNA, the CDR3 is TGCGCCAGCAGCCGAGCAGGGGACGGGAACACTGAAGCTTTCTTT. It codes for CASSRAGDGNTEAFF.

This clonotype has a handful of counts. The J gene is TRBJ2-5, the V gene TRBV5-1, with 13 bases matching TRBD2. With V trimmed by 4 bases and J by 5 bases, 8 bases remained unmatched. CDR3 length equals 16 residues. Germline V gene data show CDR1 as SGHRS and CDR2 as YFSETQ. The CDR3 region is CASSPQLAGGQETQYF. DNA of the CDR3: TGCGCCAGCAGCCCCCAACTAGCGGGGGGGCAGGAGACCCAGTACTTC.

This clonotype is judged medium-sized. The chain employs TRBV20-1 and TRBJ1-5, with TRBD1 matching 7 bases. V trimming: 0 bases; J trimming: 2 bases; junction bases outside the gene matches: 7. This CDR3 is 16 amino acids long. Germline CDR1 DFQATT, CDR2 SNEGSKA (reference sequence). The CDR3 here is CSAREATGEGNQPQHF. The CDR3 DNA reads TGCAGTGCTAGAGAAGCAACAGGGGAGGGCAATCAGCCCCAGCATTTT.

This sequence joins TRBV20-1 and TRBJ2-5; D unresolved. With 6 bases removed from V and 5 bases from J, the gap between germline ends came to 13 bases. The CDR3 is 12 residues long. The V gene's germline CDR1 is DFQATT and CDR2 SNEGSKA (reference sequence). This CDR3 is CSALPPGETQYF. CDR3 DNA: TGCAGTGCCCTGCCGCCGGGCGAGACCCAGTACTTC.

This rearrangement joins TRBV6-1 to TRBJ2-7; 15 nucleotides align to TRBD2. V shed 7 bases and J 3 bases; nucleotides not matched to a gene: 4. The CDR3 covers 15 residues. CDR1 MNHNS and CDR2 SASEGT come from the germline V gene. CDR3 bases: TGTGCCAGCATCAGGACTAGCGGGGGGGTCTACGAGCAGTACTTC. Protein: CASIRTSGGVYEQYF.

This CDR3 reads CASTRGQKFNSPLHF. CDR3 coding DNA: TGTGCCAGCACAAGGGGACAGAAATTTAATTCACCCCTCCACTTT. The chain joins TRBV6-1 to TRBJ1-6; 7 bases are a match to TRBD1. Trimming at V came to 7 bases and at J to 6 bases, leaving 9 bases not matched to a gene. CDR3 length equals 15 residues. Per the germline V gene, CDR1 is MNHNS and CDR2 is SASEGT.

This chain joins TRBV30 and TRBJ1-1; TRBD1 might be the D (6 bases). This CDR3 has 14 amino acids. Trimming took 4 bases from V and 1 from J, leaving 13 bases between them. Germline CDR1 and CDR2: GTSNPN and SVGIG (reference sequence). In nucleotides, the CDR3 is TGTGCCTGGACAAGGATCAGGGGGAACACTGAAGCTTTCTTT. Translated: CAWTRIRGNTEAFF. Filled out from reference TRBV30 and TRBJ1-1, the complete variable domain reads SQTIHQWPATLVQPVGSPLSLECTVEGTSNPNLYWYRQAAGRGLQLLFYSVGIGQISSEVPQNLSASRPQDRQFILSSKKLLLSDSGFYLCAWTRIRGNTEAFFGQGTRLTVV.

This chain uses TRBV6-1 with TRBJ2-7; 7 nucleotides match TRBD2. V was clipped by 3 bases and J by 4 bases; unmatched bases: 3. This CDR3 has 13 amino acids. Germline CDR1 and CDR2: MNHNS and SASEGT. The CDR3 reads CASSEGRAYEQYF. CDR3 DNA sequence: TGTGCCAGCAGTGAGGGGAGGGCTTACGAGCAGTACTTC.

This clonotype was seen only a few times. The V gene is TRBV30, the J gene TRBJ1-2; 9 bases line up with TRBD1. Trimming at V came to 1 base and at J to 5 bases, leaving 14 bases not matched to a gene. This CDR3 is 17 amino acids long. Germline values: CDR1 GTSNPN, CDR2 SVGIG (reference sequence). The CDR3 loop is CAWSDSYTGGGGYGYTF. CDR3 bases: TGTGCCTGGAGTGATTCGTACACAGGGGGCGGAGGATATGGCTACACCTTC.

V and J are TRBV20-1 and TRBJ2-5; TRBD1 matches at 8 bases. Germline V gives CDR1 DFQATT, CDR2 SNEGSKA (reference sequence). V lost 7 bases and J lost 1; bases outside the gene matches: 5. This CDR3 is 13 amino acids long. CDR3 region: CSGRGPLQETQYF. Written as DNA, the CDR3 is TGCAGTGGCAGGGGGCCTCTCCAAGAGACCCAGTACTTC.

This clonotype has just a few counts. The gene calls are TRBV7-8 and TRBJ1-1; unclear D gene. Germline V gene lookup returns CDR1 SGHVS and CDR2 FQNEAQ. The ends were cut back, 1 base at V and 1 base at J, with 10 bases in the middle. The CDR3 sequence is 15 residues long. CDR3 sequence reads: CASSLGGEGNTEAFF. The CDR3 DNA reads TGTGCCAGCAGCTTAGGTGGGGAGGGGAACACTGAAGCTTTCTTT.

V is TRBV27 and J is TRBJ1-1; D gene unclear. The CDR3 length is 13 residues. Germline CDR1 reads MNHEY; CDR2 reads SMNVEV (reference sequence). V was cut by 5 bases and J by 2 bases, with 9 bases left in between. The CDR3 DNA is TGTGCCAGCAGTCTCCGGGCCAACACTGAAGCTTTCTTT. Residues: CASSLRANTEAFF.

CDR3 bases: TGCAGTGCTAGTGACCCGGGACATAAATACGAGCAGTACTTC. Residues: CSASDPGHKYEQYF. The chain uses TRBV20-1 and TRBJ2-7, with a tentative D call TRBD1 (6 bases). Looked up from germline, CDR1 is DFQATT and CDR2 is SNEGSKA (reference sequence). The CDR3 has 14 amino acids. Deletions cut 3 bases from V and 4 bases from J, with 16 bases between.

This clonotype has only a few counts. The rearrangement uses TRBV19 and TRBJ1-5, with TRBD1 matching over 7 bases. CDR1 is LNHDA and CDR2 is SQIVND in the germline V gene (reference sequence). This CDR3 spans 14 amino acids. J gave up 1 base and V 7 bases, and 4 bases lay outside the gene matches. CDR3 sequence (DNA): TGTGCCAGTACCGGGACAGTGAGCAATCAGCCCCAGCATTTT. The encoded protein is CASTGTVSNQPQHF.

The chain combines TRBV12-3 or TRBV12-4 with TRBJ2-1, with 7 bases matching TRBD2. Trimming took 8 bases from V and 7 from J; bases not matched to a gene: 14. The CDR3 totals 15 residues. CDR3 region: CASRSRGEGRNEQFF. As DNA, the CDR3 is TGTGCCAGCCGATCTCGGGGGGAGGGGAGGAATGAGCAGTTCTTC.

The CDR3 spells CASSIVGNQPQHF. DNA for the CDR3: TGTGCCAGTAGTATTGTGGGTAATCAGCCCCAGCATTTT. The rearrangement uses TRBV19 and TRBJ1-5; no reliable D call. V lost 3 bases to trimming and J lost 4 bases, with 7 bases between them. CDR3 size: 13 residues. From germline, CDR1 is LNHDA and CDR2 SQIVND (reference sequence).